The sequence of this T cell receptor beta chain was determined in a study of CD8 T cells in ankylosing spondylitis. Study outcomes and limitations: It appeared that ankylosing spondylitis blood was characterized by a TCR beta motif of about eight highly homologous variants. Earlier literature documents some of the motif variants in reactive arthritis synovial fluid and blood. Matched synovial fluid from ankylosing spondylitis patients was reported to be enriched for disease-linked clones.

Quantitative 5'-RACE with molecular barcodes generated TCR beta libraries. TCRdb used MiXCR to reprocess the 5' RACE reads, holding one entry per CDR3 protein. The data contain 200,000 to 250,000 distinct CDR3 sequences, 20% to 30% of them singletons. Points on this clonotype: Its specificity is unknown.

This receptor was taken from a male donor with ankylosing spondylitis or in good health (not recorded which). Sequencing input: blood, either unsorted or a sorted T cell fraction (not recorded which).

CDR3: CASGAGGISYEQYF. DNA for the CDR3: TGTGCCAGCGGGGCAGGGGGTATCTCCTACGAGCAGTACTTC. The rearrangement links TRBV5-6 to TRBJ2-7; 7 bases are a match to TRBD1. V lost 7 bases to trimming and J lost 0 bases; unmatched junction nucleotides: 7. Per germline, CDR1 SGHDT and CDR2 YYEEEE. The CDR3 loop spans 14 amino acids.